The text below deals with one T cell receptor beta chain. Other DNA sequences in this specimen translate into the identical CDR3. The CDR3 totals 13 residues. Germline CDR1 GTSNPN, CDR2 SVGIG (reference sequence). V was trimmed by 0 bases and J by 7 bases, leaving 10 bases between them. Participants, 18 to 89 years old, spanned fewer than 30 US areas. This specimen comes from a study of blood T cell repertoires in COVID-19. Data came from immunoSEQ multiplex PCR; TCRdb stores just in-frame clones and leaves some out. The sample has hundreds of thousands of clones, around 89% seen once. V usage is TRBV30 and J usage is TRBJ1-5, with D uncertain. This clonotype originated in a man aged 30 to 45 who had recovered from COVID-19. The source material was PBMCs or T cells enriched from blood (not recorded which). The CDR3 spells CAWSVDGEQPQHF. CDR3 in DNA: TGTGCCTGGAGTGTAGACGGGGAACAGCCCCAGCATTTT.